Listed below are T cell receptor beta chains from one sample, sequenced in a study of T cells in Graves' hyperthyroidism and ophthalmopathy. TCRdb re-called the multiplex PCR reads through MiXCR, storing one row per CDR3 protein. The sample lists around 300,000 distinct CDR3 sequences, approximately 14% occurring once. The sample comprised blood. The origin of the receptors is a woman younger than 45 with Graves' hyperthyroidism. CDR3s include the opening cysteine and the closing phenylalanine or tryptophan. A D gene is named only where the DNA matches it firmly. Size is omitted from some rows. Given values are once, few, many or a class for expanded clones.

size	length	D	V	J	CDR3	DNA
.	18	TRBD2	TRBV14	TRBJ2-3	CASSQDWSSGRMSDTQYF	TGTGCCAGCAGCCAAGATTGGTCGAGCGGGAGAATGTCAGATACGCAGTATTTT
many	14	TRBD1	TRBV28	TRBJ2-7	CASSFQGTGYEQYF	TGTGCCAGCAGCTTCCAAGGGACAGGCTACGAGCAGTACTTC
many	12	.	TRBV15	TRBJ2-5	CATSRREETQYF	TGTGCCACCAGCAGGAGGGAAGAGACCCAGTACTTC
few	17	TRBD1	TRBV6-1	TRBJ1-4	CASSSQGRGVTNEKLFF	TGTGCCAGCAGTTCTCAAGGCAGGGGGGTTACTAATGAAAAACTGTTTTTT
many	14	.	TRBV2	TRBJ2-7	CASRRPVSSYEQYF	TGTGCCAGCAGGAGACCGGTGAGCTCCTACGAGCAGTACTTC
few	12	.	TRBV7-9	TRBJ1-2	CASGRFGDGYTF	TGTGCCAGCGGTCGGTTCGGTGATGGCTACACCTTC
many	13	.	TRBV28	TRBJ1-4	CASSTPTGEKLFF	TGTGCCAGCAGTACCCCGACAGGAGAAAAACTGTTTTTT
.	15	TRBD1	TRBV5-6	TRBJ1-4	CASSFRTGSNEKLFF	TGTGCCAGCAGCTTCCGGACAGGAAGTAATGAAAAACTGTTTTTT
many	22	TRBD2	TRBV7-9	TRBJ2-1	CASSSRRGAGSSGESSYNEQFF	TGTGCCAGCAGCTCACGACGTGGAGCCGGTTCAAGCGGGGAAAGCTCCTACAATGAGCAGTTCTTC
.	15	.	TRBV4-3	TRBJ2-2	CASSQVAEFTGELFF	TGCGCCAGCAGCCAAGTTGCGGAGTTCACCGGGGAGCTGTTTTTT
many	13	.	TRBV28	TRBJ2-3	CASSRDLLDTQYF	TGTGCCAGCAGCCGGGACTTACTAGATACGCAGTATTTT
many	14	TRBD1	TRBV20-1	TRBJ1-5	CSARQGDLNQPQHF	TGCAGTGCAAGACAGGGGGATCTCAATCAGCCCCAGCATTTT
many	12	.	TRBV9	TRBJ2-3	CASSALADTQYF	TGTGCCAGCAGCGCGTTAGCGGATACGCAGTATTTT
.	16	.	TRBV27	TRBJ1-5	CASSATTQGSNQPQHF	TGTGCCAGCAGCGCCACAACTCAGGGGTCCAATCAGCCCCAGCATTTT
many	14	.	TRBV2	TRBJ2-7	CASSPGPLSYEQYF	TGTGCCAGCAGTCCTGGGCCCCTCTCCTACGAGCAGTACTTC
once	14	TRBD1	TRBV5-1	TRBJ2-5	CATKTGTVQETQYF	TGCGCCACCAAAACCGGGACAGTTCAAGAGACCCAGTACTTC
.	13	.	TRBV2	TRBJ2-5	CASNVGGLETQYF	TGTGCCAGCAACGTCGGGGGATTGGAGACCCAGTACTTC
many	17	.	TRBV29-1	TRBJ2-7	CSVESRTGEGARREQYF	TGCAGCGTTGAAAGTCGTACCGGGGAGGGGGCGCGGAGGGAGCAGTACTTC
few	16	TRBD2	TRBV18	TRBJ2-2	CASRTSGSTFTGELFF	TGTGCCAGCCGGACTAGCGGGAGTACGTTCACCGGGGAGCTGTTTTTT
many	14	TRBD1	TRBV6-1	TRBJ1-2	CASSGQGAHYGYTF	TGTGCCAGCAGTGGACAGGGGGCTCACTATGGCTACACCTTC
.	16	TRBD1	TRBV28	TRBJ2-7	CASSQTGGKNPYEQYF	TGTGCCAGCAGTCAAACAGGGGGTAAGAATCCCTACGAGCAGTACTTC
few	14	.	TRBV5-4	TRBJ1-2	CASSPTGLNYGYTF	TGTGCCAGCAGCCCCACGGGGCTTAACTATGGCTACACCTTC
few	14	.	TRBV6-2/TRBV6-3	TRBJ2-2	CASATAPNTGELFF	TGTGCCAGCGCTACTGCGCCGAACACCGGGGAGCTGTTTTTT
.	16	TRBD1	TRBV7-9	TRBJ1-4	CASSPTGVATNEKLFF	TGTGCCAGCAGCCCCACAGGGGTCGCAACTAATGAAAAACTGTTTTTT
many	18	.	TRBV7-2	TRBJ1-1	CASSLGYRGPGVNTEAFF	TGTGCCAGCAGCTTAGGGTATCGGGGACCCGGGGTGAACACTGAAGCTTTCTTT
few	13	TRBD1	TRBV7-2	TRBJ2-1	CASSRQGANEQFF	TGTGCCAGCAGCAGACAGGGGGCAAATGAGCAGTTCTTC
few	17	.	TRBV25-1	TRBJ2-1	CASSSSGDYSKVDEQFF	TGTGCCAGCAGTTCCTCGGGTGACTACTCCAAGGTCGATGAGCAGTTCTTC
.	14	.	TRBV2	TRBJ2-1	CASLFGTSSNEQFF	TGTGCCAGCTTGTTTGGGACTTCATCCAATGAGCAGTTCTTC
few	15	.	TRBV19	TRBJ2-3	CASSEGLGNTDTQYF	TGTGCCAGTAGTGAAGGTTTGGGAAACACAGATACGCAGTATTTT
.	15	TRBD2	TRBV25-1	TRBJ2-5	CASSESWGGTETQYF	TGTGCCAGCAGTGAATCATGGGGGGGGACAGAGACCCAGTACTTC
few	12	.	TRBV20-1	TRBJ1-4	CSASRTNEKLFF	TGCAGTGCTAGCAGGACCAATGAAAAACTGTTTTTT
many	15	TRBD1	TRBV28	TRBJ2-2	CASSRDRDYTGELFF	TGTGCCAGCAGCCGGGACAGGGATTACACCGGGGAGCTGTTTTTT
.	17	TRBD2	TRBV6-1	TRBJ2-2	CASRAGTTTSNTGELFF	TGTGCCAGCAGGGCCGGGACTACAACTTCGAACACCGGGGAGCTGTTTTTT
many	15	.	TRBV7-9	TRBJ2-7	CASSPRLPAGYEQYF	TGTGCCAGCAGCCCCCGACTCCCAGCGGGCTACGAGCAGTACTTC
few	16	.	TRBV15	TRBJ2-1	CATSREWRGGGHEQFF	TGTGCCACCAGCAGAGAGTGGCGGGGAGGGGGCCATGAGCAGTTCTTC
.	15	TRBD2	TRBV30	TRBJ2-3	CAWSRLAGRTDTQYF	TGTGCCTGGAGTCGACTAGCGGGACGCACAGATACGCAGTATTTT
.	14	TRBD1	TRBV19	TRBJ1-1	CASSFAGTGTEAFF	TGTGCCAGTAGTTTCGCGGGGACAGGCACTGAAGCTTTCTTT
few	13	TRBD1	TRBV29-1	TRBJ2-5	CSVGGQMGETQYF	TGCAGCGTTGGGGGACAGATGGGAGAGACCCAGTACTTC
few	18	TRBD2	TRBV6-5	TRBJ2-1	CASSYSNGGGVSYNEQFF	TGTGCCAGCAGTTACTCGAACGGGGGAGGGGTCTCCTACAATGAGCAGTTCTTC
many	13	TRBD2	TRBV2	TRBJ2-1	CASGTSGYNEQFF	TGTGCCAGCGGGACTAGCGGCTACAATGAGCAGTTCTTC
many	14	.	TRBV27	TRBJ1-6	CASSPQGRASPLHF	TGTGCCAGCAGTCCCCAGGGGCGGGCTTCACCCCTCCACTTT
.	11	.	TRBV6-1	TRBJ2-7	CASRDPSEQYF	TGTGCCAGCCGAGACCCGTCCGAGCAGTACTTC
many	16	TRBD1	TRBV20-1	TRBJ2-2	CSASVVGQGSTGELFF	TGCAGTGCTAGCGTCGTGGGACAGGGATCCACCGGGGAGCTGTTTTTT
few	13	.	TRBV7-2	TRBJ1-3	CASSPNRGNTIYF	TGTGCCAGCAGCCCTAACCGTGGAAACACCATATATTTT
.	16	.	TRBV5-1	TRBJ1-3	CASSLARGISGNTIYF	TGCGCCAGCAGCTTGGCACGGGGGATCTCTGGAAACACCATATATTTT
many	15	.	TRBV12-3/TRBV12-4	TRBJ2-3	CASSLEGFGPDTQYF	TGTGCCAGCAGTTTAGAAGGGTTTGGCCCAGATACGCAGTATTTT
few	15	TRBD2	TRBV7-2	TRBJ2-5	CASSPASPSGETQYF	TGTGCCAGCAGCCCCGCCTCCCCTAGCGGCGAGACCCAGTACTTC
few	15	.	TRBV29-1	TRBJ1-4	CSVVRSGVVNEKLFF	TGCAGCGTAGTTCGTAGTGGGGTCGTTAATGAAAAACTGTTTTTT
few	18	.	TRBV19	TRBJ1-5	CASTWQHVPFPEHQPQHF	TGTGCCAGTACCTGGCAGCACGTGCCCTTTCCGGAGCATCAGCCCCAGCATTTT